These 21 T cell receptor beta chains originate from one sample sequenced in a study of T cell changes during pregnancy in multiple sclerosis. Libraries were prepared by immunoSEQ multiplex PCR; TCRdb keeps only in-frame clonotypes and omits some of them. Of approximately 44,000 clones in the sample, 75% to 95% were seen once. The sample here was CD4+ T cells from peripheral blood mononuclear cells, taken in the second trimester of pregnancy. These receptors all stem from a female donor in good health, enrolled as a control in a pregnancy study.

The CDR3 coding sequence is TGTGCCAGCAGTTCACGACGGGGAAGCAATCAGCCCCAGCATTTT. Translating gives CASSSRRGSNQPQHF. The rearrangement joins TRBV5-6 to TRBJ1-5, with D unresolved. The germline V gene has CDR1 SGHDT and CDR2 YYEEEE. Trimming removed 5 bases at V and 1 base at J, with 13 bases between. The CDR3 has 15 amino acids.

J is TRBJ2-1 and V is TRBV10-3; 10 bases align to TRBD2. V shed 10 bases and J 0 bases; nucleotides not matched to a gene: 3. The length of the CDR3 is 14 residues. Germline CDR1 is ENHRY and CDR2 is SYGVKD. The CDR3 DNA reads TGTGCCAGCTTAGCGGGAGGCTCCTACAATGAGCAGTTCTTC. Translating gives CASLAGGSYNEQFF.

This chain joins TRBV30 and TRBJ2-2; TRBD2 matches at 7 bases. The CDR3 consists of 13 residues. V was clipped by 1 base and J by 6 bases; unmatched bases: 2. Germline V CDR1 and CDR2: GTSNPN, SVGIG (reference sequence). The CDR3: CAWSGAGAGELFF. CDR3 bases: TGTGCCTGGAGTGGCGCGGGGGCCGGGGAGCTGTTTTTT.

V usage is TRBV6-1 and J usage is TRBJ2-1, with D possibly TRBD2 on 6 matching bases. Germline V gene data show CDR1 as MNHNS and CDR2 as SASEGT. V lost 6 bases to trimming and J lost 6 bases, with 15 bases between them. The CDR3 has 14 amino acids. CDR3: CASRGGGVVNEQFF. Here the CDR3 DNA reads TGTGCCAGCAGGGGGGGTGGGGTTGTCAATGAGCAGTTCTTC.

The gene calls are TRBV10-2 and TRBJ1-5; 12 bases map to TRBD1. The CDR3 has 17 amino acids. CDR1 is WSHSY and CDR2 is SAAADI in the germline V gene. V shed 6 bases, J shed 0 bases, and the junction held 6 bases outside the gene matches. As DNA, the CDR3 is TGCGCCAGCAGCCGGGACAGGGGGCTTTATAGCAATCAGCCCCAGCATTTT. This translates into CASSRDRGLYSNQPQHF.

The chain recombines TRBV7-2 with TRBJ2-4; TRBD1 is a possible D gene (5 bases). Germline values: CDR1 SGHTA, CDR2 FQGNSA. Trimming took off 5 bases at V and 0 bases at J, with 8 bases between the two ends. This CDR3 is built from 14 residues. Here the CDR3 reads CASSPGLAKNIQYF. The DNA for the CDR3 is TGTGCCAGCAGCCCAGGGTTAGCCAAAAACATTCAGTACTTC.

This CDR3 reads CASSPGTGFDGYTF. The CDR3 nucleotides read TGCGCCAGCAGTCCCGGGACAGGGTTTGACGGCTACACCTTC. The gene calls are TRBV10-1 and TRBJ1-2; 9 bases agree with TRBD1. This CDR3 is built from 14 residues. Germline loops: CDR1 WNHNN, CDR2 SYGVQD (reference sequence). V lost 5 bases and J lost 8; bases outside the gene matches: 9.

The chain employs TRBV6-5 and TRBJ1-2; 7 bases are shared with TRBD1. J gave up 2 bases and V 6 bases, and 9 bases lay outside the gene matches. Germline loops: CDR1 MNHEY, CDR2 SVGAGI. The CDR3 has 15 residues. The CDR3 sequence is CASRPDRDSNYGYTF. In DNA form, the CDR3 reads TGTGCCAGCAGGCCCGACAGGGATTCGAACTATGGCTACACCTTC.

CDR3 bases: TGTGCCCGGGGACTAGCGGGGGTGACTAAGCAGTTCTTC. Translating gives CARGLAGVTKQFF. V and J are TRBV30 and TRBJ2-1; 14 bases are a match to TRBD2. Trimming at V came to 8 bases and at J to 11 bases, leaving 8 bases not matched to a gene. This CDR3 is built from 13 residues. Looked up from germline, CDR1 is GTSNPN and CDR2 is SVGIG (reference sequence).

The chain couples TRBV5-1 to TRBJ2-6; D not resolved. Germline CDR1 reads SGHRS; CDR2 reads YFSETQ. V lost 3 bases and J lost 0, with 4 bases in between. This CDR3 region has 14 residues. CDR3 nucleotide sequence: TGCGCCAGCAGCTCTTACTCTGGGGCCAACGTCCTGACTTTC. Translation: CASSSYSGANVLTF.

This chain uses TRBV18 with TRBJ2-5, with D possibly matching TRBD2 (8 bases). This CDR3 spans 18 amino acids. The V and J ends lost 5 bases and 0 bases respectively, with 22 bases between them. CDR1 is KGHSH and CDR2 is LQKENI in the germline V gene. CDR3 in DNA: TGTGCCAGCTCATTTCTACTAGCGGCCAGGGGGGACCAAGAGACCCAGTACTTC. Translated: CASSFLLAARGDQETQYF.

The rearrangement links TRBV28 to TRBJ2-2; 8 nucleotides align to TRBD2. Germline V gene data show CDR1 as MDHEN and CDR2 as SYDVKM. The ends lost 2 bases at V and 1 base at J; junction bases unmatched: 9. The CDR3 totals 18 residues. The CDR3 sequence is CASSLGQRLAKNTGELFF. The CDR3 DNA reads as TGTGCCAGCAGTTTAGGGCAGAGACTAGCGAAGAACACCGGGGAGCTGTTTTTT.

The gene calls are TRBV7-9 and TRBJ2-5, with 7 bases aligning to TRBD1. V shed 5 bases, J shed 5 bases, and the junction held 8 bases outside the gene matches. The CDR3 contains 14 residues. The germline gives CDR1 SEHNR, CDR2 FQNEAQ (reference sequence). CDR3 DNA sequence: TGTGCCAGCAGCCAAGACAGGGTAACGGAGACCCAGTACTTC. It is translated as CASSQDRVTETQYF.

The chain carries TRBV11-2 and TRBJ2-1, with TRBD2 as a possible D gene (6 bases). Germline CDR1 and CDR2: SGHAT and FQNNGV. The V and J ends lost 2 bases and 8 bases respectively, with 10 bases between them. CDR3 size: 13 residues. CDR3 sequence reads: CASSLWGVYEQFF. DNA for the CDR3: TGTGCCAGCAGCTTATGGGGGGTCTATGAGCAGTTCTTC.

The chain is built from TRBV4-3 and TRBJ1-1, with D possibly matching TRBD1 (5 bases). Germline V gives CDR1 LGHNA, CDR2 YSLEER. The CDR3 sequence is 15 residues long. V lost 2 bases, J lost 2 bases, and 12 bases lay in between. Here the CDR3 DNA reads TGCGCCAGCAGCCAAACCTGGACACCCAACACTGAAGCTTTCTTT. It encodes CASSQTWTPNTEAFF.

The J gene is TRBJ1-6, the V gene TRBV6-6; no definite D call. The CDR3 is 14 residues long. Germline V gene data show CDR1 as MNHNY and CDR2 as SVGAGI (reference sequence). Trimming removed 0 bases from V and 7 bases from J, with 7 bases in between. The CDR3 DNA reads as TGTGCCAGCAGTTACTCGATCGGGAATTCACCCCTCCACTTT. This translates into CASSYSIGNSPLHF.

This chain uses TRBV7-9 with TRBJ2-5, with 9 bases aligning to TRBD2. Germline V gives CDR1 SEHNR, CDR2 FQNEAQ (reference sequence). The CDR3 is made up of 15 amino acids. Trimming at V came to 2 bases and at J to 5 bases, leaving 6 bases not matched to a gene. The CDR3 protein is CASSLRGGAGETQYF. The CDR3 DNA reads TGTGCCAGCAGCTTACGCGGGGGGGCGGGCGAGACCCAGTACTTC.

The chain links TRBV9 to TRBJ2-1, with 11 nucleotides matching TRBD2. The germline CDR1 and CDR2 sequences are SGDLS and YYNGEE. The CDR3 is 15 amino acids. Trimming at V came to 3 bases and at J to 3 bases, leaving 2 bases not matched to a gene. CDR3 bases: TGTGCCAGCAGCGCGACTAGCGGGGACTACAATGAGCAGTTCTTC. Translating gives CASSATSGDYNEQFF.

This clone came up once. The chain employs TRBV6-6 and TRBJ1-3, with a possible D match to TRBD1 (5 bases). This CDR3 is built from 14 residues. The ends were cut back, 6 bases at V and 4 bases at J, with 13 bases in the middle. CDR1 is MNHNY and CDR2 is SVGAGI in the germline V gene (reference sequence). The CDR3 bases are TGTGCCAGCAGAGATCAGGGAAGAGGAAACACCATATATTTT. It specifies CASRDQGRGNTIYF.

This clone appeared once. The CDR3 is CASSMSSSGIWGEQFF. The DNA of the CDR3 is TGTGCCAGTAGTATGAGCTCTAGCGGGATCTGGGGTGAGCAGTTCTTC. This chain joins TRBV19 and TRBJ2-1; the match to TRBD2 covers 9 bases. This CDR3 has 16 residues. Germline CDR1 and CDR2: LNHDA and SQIVND (reference sequence). The J segment lost 9 bases and the V segment lost 3 bases, leaving 12 bases of the junction unmatched.

V usage is TRBV28 and J usage is TRBJ1-5, with 9 bases lining up with TRBD1. After removal of 5 bases from V and 7 bases from J, the junction contained 18 bases not matched to a gene. This CDR3 contains 18 residues. Germline V gene data show CDR1 as MDHEN and CDR2 as SYDVKM. The CDR3 DNA reads as TGTGCCAGCAGTAACGGACAGGGGCTCGGTTCCCATGACCAGCCCCAGCATTTT. Translation gives CASSNGQGLGSHDQPQHF.